The present entry profiles one T cell receptor (beta chain) with its context. The antigen is undetermined. The patients all showed relapse after autologous stem cell transplantation, while their brentuximab vedotin exposure varied. Some clones are missing from TCRdb's copy, which holds only in-frame ones; the method was immunoSEQ multiplex PCR. The sample lists 30,000 to 45,000 clones; 85% to 90% were seen once. These data come from a study of PD-1 blockade in classical Hodgkin lymphoma. As for the study in general: Administration of nivolumab to patients was at 3 mg/kg intravenously every 2 weeks.

Study-wide findings and caveats: TCR diversity in CD4+, not CD8+, cells rose significantly by C4D1. Lower baseline TCR diversity was reported for newly diagnosed patients than for healthy donors. The diversity seen at baseline in complete responders resembled that of newly diagnosed patients.

The CDR3 is made up of 14 amino acids. CDR1 is LNHDA and CDR2 is SQIVND in the germline V gene (reference sequence). V lost 9 bases and J 1 base, leaving 15 bases between the germline ends. The TCR sequence derives from a human donor with classical Hodgkin lymphoma. This sequence joins TRBV19 and TRBJ1-1; D remains ambiguous. Sequencing was performed on peripheral blood mononuclear cells (PBMCs), taken at baseline. For the CDR3, the DNA is TGTGCCAGCCATTTTCGGATGGCGAACACTGAAGCTTTCTTT. Protein: CASHFRMANTEAFF.